This is a list of T cell receptor beta chains from one sample in a study of blood T cell repertoires in COVID-19. Measured with immunoSEQ multiplex PCR; TCRdb has only the in-frame clones, and not every one. The table records roughly 200,000 clones, about 89% of them present only once. The specimen sequenced was peripheral blood. The receptors come from a man aged 40-50 years with acute or convalescent COVID-19. Each CDR3 is given with its conserved first and last residue. The order of the fields is clone size, CDR3 length, J gene, V gene, D gene, CDR3 protein, CDR3 DNA. D genes are given only for firm matches. A row's size may be missing; if present it is once, few, many or a size class.

size: NA
length: 16
J: TRBJ2-3
V: TRBV3-1/TRBV3-2
D: TRBD2
CDR3: CASSQFSGGARDTQYF
DNA: TGTGCCAGCAGCCAGTTTAGCGGGGGGGCCCGAGATACGCAGTATTTT

size: few
length: 16
J: TRBJ1-2
V: TRBV6-5
D: NA
CDR3: CASSYSSWGGNYGYTF
DNA: TGTGCCAGCAGTTACTCGAGTTGGGGGGGAAACTATGGCTACACCTTC

size: NA
length: 16
J: TRBJ1-3
V: TRBV2
D: TRBD1
CDR3: CASSLDRAAAGNTIYF
DNA: TGTGCCAGCAGCTTAGACAGGGCCGCGGCTGGAAACACCATATATTTT

size: NA
length: 16
J: TRBJ2-2
V: TRBV5-5
D: TRBD1
CDR3: CASSFWTGSNTGELFF
DNA: TGTGCCAGCAGCTTCTGGACAGGCAGTAACACCGGGGAGCTGTTTTTT

size: NA
length: 17
J: TRBJ2-1
V: TRBV24-1
D: TRBD2
CDR3: CATRQTSGGATYNEQFF
DNA: TGTGCCACCAGGCAGACTAGCGGGGGGGCCACCTACAATGAGCAGTTCTTC

size: NA
length: 12
J: TRBJ1-1
V: TRBV6-2/TRBV6-3
D: NA
CDR3: CASSYEGVEAFF
DNA: TGTGCCAGCAGTTACGAGGGAGTTGAAGCTTTCTTT

size: few
length: 14
J: TRBJ2-7
V: TRBV19
D: TRBD1
CDR3: CASNPTGLSYEQYF
DNA: TGTGCCAGCAACCCGACAGGGTTGTCGTACGAGCAGTACTTC

size: NA
length: 18
J: TRBJ2-2
V: TRBV7-8
D: TRBD2
CDR3: CASSLIASGGAHTGELFF
DNA: TGTGCCAGCAGCTTAATAGCTAGCGGGGGGGCACACACCGGGGAGCTGTTTTTT

size: NA
length: 12
J: TRBJ1-2
V: TRBV5-1
D: NA
CDR3: CASSLGQAGYTF
DNA: TGCGCCAGCAGCTTGGGACAGGCAGGCTACACCTTC

size: NA
length: 14
J: TRBJ1-1
V: TRBV7-2
D: TRBD1
CDR3: CASSLVETGTEAFF
DNA: TGTGCCAGCAGCTTAGTGGAGACAGGGACTGAAGCTTTCTTT

size: NA
length: 14
J: TRBJ2-1
V: TRBV5-1
D: NA
CDR3: CASSLVADNNEQFF
DNA: TGCGCCAGCAGCTTGGTGGCAGACAATAATGAGCAGTTCTTC

size: once
length: 17
J: TRBJ2-3
V: TRBV3-1/TRBV3-2
D: NA
CDR3: CASSQYQQGRDTDTQYF
DNA: TGTGCCAGCAGCCAGTACCAACAGGGGCGGGACACAGATACGCAGTATTTT

size: NA
length: 14
J: TRBJ2-1
V: TRBV11-3
D: TRBD1
CDR3: CASSLRDREDEQFF
DNA: TGTGCCAGCAGCTTAAGGGACAGGGAGGATGAGCAGTTCTTC

size: NA
length: 16
J: TRBJ2-7
V: TRBV7-3
D: NA
CDR3: CASSSQPGVTGSEQYF
DNA: TGTGCCAGCAGCTCACAACCCGGGGTCACGGGCTCCGAGCAGTACTTC

size: NA
length: 15
J: TRBJ2-5
V: TRBV7-2
D: NA
CDR3: CASSFDGSYQETQYF
DNA: TGTGCCAGCAGCTTCGACGGGTCATACCAAGAGACCCAGTACTTC

size: NA
length: 13
J: TRBJ2-5
V: TRBV30
D: NA
CDR3: CAWSRSFQETQYF
DNA: TGTGCCTGGAGTAGAAGCTTTCAAGAGACCCAGTACTTC

size: NA
length: 15
J: TRBJ1-4
V: TRBV19
D: NA
CDR3: CASSIRGAVKEKLFF
DNA: TGTGCCAGTAGTATACGTGGGGCAGTTAAGGAAAAACTGTTTTTT

size: NA
length: 16
J: TRBJ2-3
V: TRBV9
D: NA
CDR3: CASSPSILNAGDTQYF
DNA: TGTGCCAGCAGCCCCTCAATACTGAATGCGGGAGATACGCAGTATTTT

size: NA
length: 12
J: TRBJ2-5
V: TRBV12-3/TRBV12-4
D: NA
CDR3: CASTRQQETQYF
DNA: TGTGCCAGCACCCGACAGCAAGAGACCCAGTACTTC

size: NA
length: 13
J: TRBJ1-1
V: TRBV5-1
D: NA
CDR3: CASSFGEGTEAFF
DNA: TGCGCCAGCAGCTTCGGGGAGGGCACTGAAGCTTTCTTT

size: NA
length: 17
J: TRBJ2-1
V: TRBV5-6
D: TRBD1
CDR3: CASSYSRDRGYYNEQFF
DNA: TGTGCCAGCAGCTACTCCCGGGACAGGGGTTACTACAATGAGCAGTTCTTC

size: NA
length: 16
J: TRBJ2-1
V: TRBV9
D: NA
CDR3: CASSPAPRVTYNEQFF
DNA: TGTGCCAGCAGCCCAGCTCCGAGGGTAACCTACAATGAGCAGTTCTTC

size: NA
length: 13
J: TRBJ2-1
V: TRBV7-9
D: NA
CDR3: CASSLVHYNEQFF
DNA: TGTGCCAGCAGCTTAGTACACTACAATGAGCAGTTCTTC

size: NA
length: 14
J: TRBJ1-1
V: TRBV5-6
D: NA
CDR3: CASSLSLLNTEAFF
DNA: TGTGCCAGCAGCCTATCACTCTTGAACACTGAAGCTTTCTTT

size: once
length: 13
J: TRBJ1-1
V: TRBV6-1
D: NA
CDR3: CASSELYLPEAFF
DNA: TGTGCCAGCAGTGAACTATACTTACCTGAAGCTTTCTTT

size: once
length: 17
J: TRBJ2-3
V: TRBV4-1
D: NA
CDR3: CASSQDPTGVGTDTQYF
DNA: TGCGCCAGCAGCCAAGACCCGACGGGGGTTGGGACAGATACGCAGTATTTT

size: NA
length: 15
J: TRBJ2-2
V: TRBV3-1/TRBV3-2
D: NA
CDR3: CASTHDTPATGELFF
DNA: TGTGCCAGCACCCACGACACCCCGGCCACCGGGGAGCTGTTTTTT

size: NA
length: 14
J: TRBJ2-7
V: TRBV7-9
D: NA
CDR3: CASSLAAQRDEQYF
DNA: TGTGCCAGCAGCTTAGCTGCGCAGAGGGACGAGCAGTACTTC

size: once
length: 13
J: TRBJ2-1
V: TRBV5-4
D: TRBD2
CDR3: CASMLAGPNEQFF
DNA: TGTGCCAGCATGCTAGCGGGGCCCAATGAGCAGTTCTTC

size: NA
length: 15
J: TRBJ1-1
V: TRBV27
D: NA
CDR3: CASSPQTQGLTEAFF
DNA: TGTGCCAGCAGTCCCCAAACCCAGGGACTCACTGAAGCTTTCTTT

size: NA
length: 13
J: TRBJ1-6
V: TRBV10-1
D: NA
CDR3: CASRARQNSPLHF
DNA: TGCGCCAGCAGGGCCAGACAGAATTCACCCCTCCACTTT

size: NA
length: 14
J: TRBJ2-2
V: TRBV10-1
D: NA
CDR3: CASSELTGIGELFF
DNA: TGCGCCAGCAGTGAGTTAACAGGGATCGGGGAGCTGTTTTTT

size: once
length: 14
J: TRBJ1-5
V: TRBV27
D: NA
CDR3: CASSLSQGGQPQHF
DNA: TGTGCCAGCAGTTTATCACAGGGCGGTCAGCCCCAGCATTTT

size: NA
length: 12
J: TRBJ2-5
V: TRBV12-3/TRBV12-4
D: TRBD1
CDR3: CASTEGGGTQYF
DNA: TGTGCCAGCACCGAAGGGGGCGGGACCCAGTACTTC